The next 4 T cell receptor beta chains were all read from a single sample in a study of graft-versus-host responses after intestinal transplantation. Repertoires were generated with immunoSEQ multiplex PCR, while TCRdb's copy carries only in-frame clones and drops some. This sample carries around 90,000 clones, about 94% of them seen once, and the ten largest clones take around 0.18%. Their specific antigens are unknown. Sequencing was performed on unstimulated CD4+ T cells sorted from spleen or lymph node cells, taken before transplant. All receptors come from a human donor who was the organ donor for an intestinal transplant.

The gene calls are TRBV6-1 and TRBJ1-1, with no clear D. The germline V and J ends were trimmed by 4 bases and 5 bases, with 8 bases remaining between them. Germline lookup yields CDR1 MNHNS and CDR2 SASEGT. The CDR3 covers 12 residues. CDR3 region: CASSALGTEAFF. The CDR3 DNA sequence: TGTGCCAGCAGTGCCCTTGGGACTGAAGCTTTCTTT.

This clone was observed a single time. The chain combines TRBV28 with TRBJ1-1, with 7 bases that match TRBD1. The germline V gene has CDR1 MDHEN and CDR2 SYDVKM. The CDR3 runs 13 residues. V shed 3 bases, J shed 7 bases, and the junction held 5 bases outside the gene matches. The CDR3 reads CASSFGQAGEAFF. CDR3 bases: TGTGCCAGCAGTTTCGGACAGGCGGGTGAAGCTTTCTTT.

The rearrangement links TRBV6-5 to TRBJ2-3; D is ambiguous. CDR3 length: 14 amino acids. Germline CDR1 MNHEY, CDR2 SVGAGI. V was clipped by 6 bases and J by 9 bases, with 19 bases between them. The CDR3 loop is CASSPWGWDLTQYF. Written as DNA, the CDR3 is TGTGCCAGCAGCCCCTGGGGATGGGATTTGACGCAGTATTTT.

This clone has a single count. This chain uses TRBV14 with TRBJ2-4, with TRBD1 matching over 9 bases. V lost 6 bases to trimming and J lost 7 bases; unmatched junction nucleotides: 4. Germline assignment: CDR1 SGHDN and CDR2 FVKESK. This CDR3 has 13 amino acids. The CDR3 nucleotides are TGTGCCAGCAGTCTAGGGACAGGGAACATTCAGTACTTC. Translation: CASSLGTGNIQYF.